A single TCR beta chain is shown here with its context. Its specificity is unknown. cDNA carried unique molecular identifiers, and a universal primer site was added by template switching. TCRdb re-called the 5' RACE reads with MiXCR, one entry per CDR3 protein. The table has approximately 670,000 distinct CDR3 sequences, over 5% seen once. The CDR3 has 18 amino acids. The data are from a study of identical twins. Study-wide results and caveats: Out-of-frame alpha sequences common to twins exhibited an excess of low generation probability.

Specimen: naive T cells sorted from blood. This sequence joins TRBV21-1 and TRBJ1-2; whether TRBD1, the table's D call, matches the DNA was not checked. TRBV21-1 is a known pseudogene. The sequence derives from a man between 18 and 35 years old in good health. This CDR3 reads CASSEEAGQGAANYGYTF. DNA for the CDR3: TGTGCCAGCAGCGAGGAGGCGGGACAGGGGGCAGCTAACTATGGCTACACCTTC.